The 24 T cell receptor beta chains in this list originate from one sample, sequenced in a study of T cell repertoires in cytomegalovirus infection. MiXCR was run by TCRdb on the reads, yielding one entry per CDR3 protein. The repertoire holds hundreds of thousands of distinct CDR3 sequences, with 32% as singletons. Their recognized antigens are unknown. The source material was cultured CD8+ T cells from PBMCs, sampled from culture after CMV antigen stimulation. Receptors were obtained from a human donor in good health (CMV status not recorded). Some clones in this sample may be carry-over from other donors' samples.

The V call is TRBV2, the J call TRBJ1-2; TRBD1 aligns across 9 bases. The V segment lost 1 base and the J segment 5 bases; nucleotides outside the gene matches: 2. Germline CDR1 SNHLY, CDR2 FYNNEI. This CDR3 has 14 residues. The CDR3 reads CASSEGTGAYGYTF. CDR3 coding DNA: TGTGCCAGCAGTGAAGGGACAGGGGCATATGGCTACACCTTC.

This clonotype was counted between two and nine times. The J gene is TRBJ2-7, the V gene TRBV28; no reliable D call. The V gene's germline CDR1 is MDHEN and CDR2 SYDVKM. Trimming removed 3 bases from V and 2 bases from J, with 8 bases in between. The CDR3 is 13 amino acids. CDR3 sequence (DNA): TGTGCCAGCAGTTTCCGCGGAACCTACGAGCAGTACGTC. As protein: CASSFRGTYEQYV.

The chain uses TRBV5-1 and TRBJ2-4; D not resolved. CDR1 is SGHRS, CDR2 YFSETQ, per germline. Trimming left V 3 bases short and J 1 base short, with 5 bases between. The CDR3 has 13 residues. CDR3 amino acids: CASSSSAKNIQYF. The CDR3 bases are TGCGCCAGCAGCTCGAGTGCCAAAAACATTCAGTACTTC. The entire variable domain, with the rest obtained from reference TRBV5-1 and TRBJ2-4, is as follows: KAGVTQTPRYLIKTRGQQVTLSCSPISGHRSVSWYQQTPGQGLQFLFEYFSETQRNKGNFPGRFSGRQFSNSRSEMNVSTLELGDSALYLCASSSSAKNIQYFGAGTRLSVL.

This clonotype occurred a few times. The CDR3 coding sequence is TGTGCCAGCAGCTTAGTCCCTGTGGTAGCCGGAGAAGAGACCCAGTACTTC. Protein: CASSLVPVVAGEETQYF. The gene calls are TRBV7-9 and TRBJ2-5; D unclear. Trimming shortened V by 1 base and J by 3 bases, and 18 bases separated the two germline ends. The CDR3 has 17 amino acids. CDR1 is SEHNR, CDR2 FQNEAQ, per germline (reference sequence).

This clonotype was counted many times. The gene calls are TRBV7-2 and TRBJ2-1; 8 positions agree with TRBD1. J lost 3 bases, V lost 4 bases, and 5 bases had no gene match. Germline loops: CDR1 SGHTA, CDR2 FQGNSA. CDR3 length equals 15 residues. Here the CDR3 DNA reads TGTGCCAGCAGCTCCGGACAGGGCCTCTACAATGAGCAGTTCTTC. Its translation is CASSSGQGLYNEQFF.

The gene calls are TRBV7-8 and TRBJ1-6, with a possible D match to TRBD1 (5 bases). CDR3 length: 13 amino acids. V was clipped by 6 bases and J by 9 bases, with 12 bases between them. Germline lookup yields CDR1 SGHVS and CDR2 FQNEAQ. CDR3 region: CASSIQGGSPLHF. The CDR3 DNA reads TGTGCCAGCAGTATCCAGGGCGGTTCACCCCTCCACTTT.

There are a few counts of this clonotype. The genes are TRBV14 and TRBJ2-7; D unresolved. Per germline, CDR1 SGHDN and CDR2 FVKESK. CDR3 length equals 13 residues. V was cut by 0 bases and J by 2 bases, with 5 bases left in between. Here the CDR3 reads CASSQDPAYEQYF. The CDR3, as DNA: TGTGCCAGCAGCCAAGACCCAGCCTACGAGCAGTACTTC.

This sequence joins TRBV5-1 and TRBJ2-1; 10 bases map to TRBD2. This CDR3 is 15 amino acids long. Trimming cost V 0 bases and J 8 bases; bases outside gene matches: 5. Germline lookup yields CDR1 SGHRS and CDR2 YFSETQ. CDR3: CASSLELAGSDEQFF. CDR3 DNA: TGCGCCAGCAGCTTGGAACTAGCGGGGAGCGATGAGCAGTTCTTC.

This clonotype was detected only a few times. The chain uses TRBV10-3 and TRBJ2-7; TRBD1 agrees at 7 bases. CDR1 is ENHRY and CDR2 is SYGVKD in the germline V gene. The CDR3 covers 13 residues. The V segment lost 6 bases and the J segment 4 bases; nucleotides outside the gene matches: 6. CDR3 region: CAIRVGQRYEQYF. The DNA of the CDR3 is TGTGCCATCAGGGTGGGACAGAGGTACGAGCAGTACTTC.

This clonotype was recorded a few times. The V gene is TRBV7-8, the J gene TRBJ2-7, with TRBD2 matching 10 bases. Germline loops: CDR1 SGHVS, CDR2 FQNEAQ. Trimming took 4 bases from V and 7 from J; bases not matched to a gene: 10. The CDR3 spans 15 residues. CDR3 in amino acids: CASSSTSGRWEEQYF. The CDR3 DNA follows: TGTGCCAGCAGCTCGACTAGCGGGCGGTGGGAAGAGCAGTACTTC.

This chain connects TRBV6-2 or TRBV6-3 to TRBJ1-1; D is undetermined. In germline, CDR1 is MNHEY, CDR2 SVGEGT. The CDR3 has 13 amino acids. V dropped 6 bases and J dropped 7 bases, with 15 bases sitting between them. CDR3 in amino acids: CASSPSWGFEAFF. The CDR3 DNA reads TGTGCCAGCAGCCCCAGCTGGGGATTTGAAGCTTTCTTT.

This clonotype was seen only once. One end of the junction does not line up with germline, which may come from a read error. The rearrangement uses TRBV6-2 or TRBV6-3 and TRBJ1-5; D gene uncertain. The CDR3 runs 16 residues. Per germline, CDR1 MNHEY and CDR2 SVGEGT. This CDR3 reads CASSYPGSLHNQPRHF. The CDR3 bases are TGTGCCAGCAGTTACCCGGGGAGTCTCCACAATCAGCCCCGGCATTTT.

This clonotype has only a few counts. This chain uses TRBV9 with TRBJ2-7; D may be TRBD1 (9 bases). This CDR3 spans 14 amino acids. Trimming cost V 4 bases and J 6 bases, with 17 bases left between them. Germline V lookup: CDR1 SGDLS, CDR2 YYNGEE. CDR3 in DNA: TGTGCCAGCAGCCCCGGGGGGGACAGGGTCGAGCAGTACGTC. It specifies CASSPGGDRVEQYV.

The sample holds many counts of this clonotype. The V call is TRBV27, the J call TRBJ2-5; D remains unclear. Germline loops: CDR1 MNHEY, CDR2 SMNVEV (reference sequence). V lost 3 bases and J lost 1, with 9 bases in between. This CDR3 is built from 14 residues. In DNA, the CDR3 is TGTGCCAGCAGTTTCCTGCCCCCCCAAGAGACCCAGTACTTC. Encoded protein: CASSFLPPQETQYF.

A single count supports this clonotype. The chain links TRBV4-3 to TRBJ2-1, with 8 bases aligning to TRBD1. CDR3 size: 11 residues. The germline V gene has CDR1 LGHNA and CDR2 YSLEER. Trimming removed 4 bases from V and 15 bases from J; junction bases left unmatched: 5. The CDR3 nucleotides read TGCGCCAGCAGCCGGGGACAGGTGTGGTTCTTC. It translates to CASSRGQVWFF.

This clonotype was found a few times. V gene TRBV10-1 combines with J gene TRBJ2-1; D is ambiguous. Trimming left V 3 bases short and J 7 bases short, with 10 bases between. This CDR3 is 13 amino acids long. The germline CDR1 and CDR2 sequences are WNHNN and SYGVQD (reference sequence). CDR3 in DNA: TGCGCCAGCAGTGAAACGACTGAAAATGAGCAGTTCTTC. Protein product: CASSETTENEQFF.

This clonotype showed up just a few times. The chain joins TRBV18 to TRBJ1-2; TRBD1 might be the D (5 bases). The CDR3 sequence is 13 residues long. V lost 3 bases and J lost 6, with 11 bases in between. Germline values: CDR1 KGHSH, CDR2 LQKENI. The CDR3 DNA reads as TGTGCCAGCTCACCCAGGGTGGGGGATGGCTACACCTTC. Its protein is CASSPRVGDGYTF.

The gene calls are TRBV12-3 or TRBV12-4 and TRBJ1-2; 8 nucleotides align to TRBD1. J gave up 8 bases and V 4 bases, and 6 bases lay outside the gene matches. There are 13 residues in the CDR3. The CDR3 DNA is TGTGCCAGCAGTTGGACAGGGACGGAGGGCTACACCTTC. It encodes CASSWTGTEGYTF.

Many counts were recorded for this clonotype. This chain connects TRBV4-1 to TRBJ2-1, with D tentatively TRBD2 (7 bases). V shed 4 bases and J shed 9 bases, with 22 bases lying between them. The CDR3 length is 16 residues. Germline CDR1 MGHRA, CDR2 YSYEKL. The chain's CDR3 is CASSPLPRGGAAEQFF. Written as DNA, the CDR3 is TGCGCCAGCAGCCCGCTTCCTAGGGGGGGGGCGGCTGAGCAGTTCTTC.

The table lists this clonotype with a few counts. This chain links TRBV11-3 with TRBJ2-2; 11 nucleotides line up with TRBD1. V shed 0 bases, J shed 5 bases, and the junction held 5 bases outside the gene matches. The CDR3 has 17 amino acids. Germline-derived CDR1 and CDR2 are SGHNT and YENEEA. CDR3 DNA sequence: TGTGCCAGCAGCTTAGACCTGGACAGGGGGCAAACCGGGGAGCTGTTTTTT. Protein product: CASSLDLDRGQTGELFF.

This chain joins TRBV7-9 and TRBJ2-7; D not resolved. Trimming stripped 5 bases from V and 2 bases from J, with 10 bases between. The CDR3 is 13 residues long. CDR1 is SEHNR, CDR2 FQNEAQ, per germline (reference sequence). CDR3 bases: TGTGCCAGCAGCATGCATCAGACCTACGAGCAGTACTTC. It codes for CASSMHQTYEQYF. The full variable domain, in which reference TRBV7-9 and TRBJ2-7 provide the parts outside the CDR3, is DTGVSQNPRHKITKRGQNVTFRCDPISEHNRLYWYRQTLGQGPEFLTYFQNEAQLEKSRLLSDRFSAERPKGSFSTLEIQRTEQGDSAMYLCASSMHQTYEQYFGPGTRLTVT.

This clonotype was detected only a few times. V is TRBV10-3 and J is TRBJ2-7; the D gene is possibly TRBD2 (5 bases). V was cut by 4 bases and J by 3 bases, with 13 bases left in between. This CDR3 region has 14 residues. The germline V gene encodes CDR1 ENHRY and CDR2 SYGVKD. CDR3 sequence reads: CAISGAVPLYEQYF. CDR3 DNA sequence: TGTGCCATCAGTGGAGCGGTTCCTCTCTACGAGCAGTACTTC.

The chain employs TRBV20-1 and TRBJ2-1; 8 positions match TRBD2. V lost 2 bases, J lost 3 bases, and 9 bases stayed unmatched. This CDR3 is 16 amino acids long. Germline V gives CDR1 DFQATT, CDR2 SNEGSKA (reference sequence). The CDR3 sequence: CSARSIIAGLYNEQFF. The CDR3 DNA is TGCAGTGCTAGATCAATTATAGCGGGGCTCTACAATGAGCAGTTCTTC.

There are a few counts of this clonotype. The chain links TRBV7-3 to TRBJ1-1; 9 bases are a match to TRBD1. V dropped 5 bases and J dropped 11; count of bases not matched to a gene: 12. This CDR3 spans 14 amino acids. Germline CDR1 and CDR2: SGHTA and FQGTGA. In DNA form, the CDR3 reads TGTGCCAGCAGCCGGGGACAGGGCAGTGGGGTGGCTTTCTTT. Its protein is CASSRGQGSGVAFF.